This TCR beta chain was identified during a study of CD8+CD57+ T cells in acquired aplastic anemia. Looking at the study overall: 3 to 3.5 ug was the average amount of DNA from sorted CD4+ and CD8+ cells. Study conclusions and caveats: The number of CD8+ CDR3 sequences shared by patients and controls was 25 to 35.

CDR3 length: 15 residues. Trimming at V came to 2 bases and at J to 1 base, leaving 3 bases not matched to a gene. Germline CDR1 is SGHAT and CDR2 is FQNNGV. Patients selected for sequencing had displayed CD8+CD57+ cell expansion by flow cytometry. At blood sampling, none of the patients had yet received therapy. Researchers used genomic DNA as the template to profile TCR beta VDJ and CDR3. TCRdb ran MiXCR on the reads and lists one entry per CDR3 protein. The sample contains hundreds of thousands of distinct CDR3 sequences, around 30% of which appear only once. This clonotype showed up just a few times. The antigen is not known.

J is TRBJ2-3 and V is TRBV11-2, with 7 nucleotides matching TRBD1. Sequencing used sorted CD4+, CD8+, or CD8+CD57+ T cells (not recorded which) from PBMCs. The clonotype originates from a human donor with aplastic anemia. For the CDR3, the DNA is TGTGCCAGCAGCTTATACACAGGGGGCACAGATACGCAGTATTTT. Amino acids: CASSLYTGGTDTQYF.